Listed here are 31 T cell receptor beta chains from one sample, sequenced in a study of cytomegalovirus exposure and HLA in healthy donors. This PCR relied on a set of 60 Vbeta primers and 13 Jbeta primers. The repertoire was sequenced with immunoSEQ multiplex PCR; TCRdb's copy has only in-frame clones and lacks some. In the table there are 150,000 or so clones, less than 85% of which are singletons. The sample was PBMCs. These receptors were collected from a male donor in good health and CMV-seronegative.

The J gene is TRBJ2-3, the V gene TRBV5-1, with D possibly being TRBD1 (8 bases). CDR3 size: 14 residues. V was cut by 4 bases and J by 5 bases, with 14 bases left in between. Germline CDR1 is SGHRS and CDR2 is YFSETQ. The CDR3 region has the DNA TGCGCCAGCAGCGTGACAGGGGAGGGAGATACGCAGTATTTT. Translated: CASSVTGEGDTQYF.

As regards this clone: The junction departs from germline at one end; a sequencing error may be responsible. J is TRBJ2-3 and V is TRBV29-1; the match to TRBD2 covers 10 bases. The CDR3 covers 14 residues. The germline V gene encodes CDR1 SQVTM and CDR2 ANQGSEA. The CDR3, as DNA: TGCAGCGTAGAAGGGGAACTAGCGGGGAATACGCAGTATTTT. Amino acids: CSVEGELAGNTQYF.

The chain has TRBV19 and TRBJ1-5, with D perhaps TRBD1 (5 bases). This CDR3 has 18 residues. The V gene's germline CDR1 is LNHDA and CDR2 SQIVND (reference sequence). V lost 0 bases and J lost 0, with 15 bases in between. The CDR3 DNA reads as TGTGCCAGTAGTATAGAGCACAGGCCCGGCTATAGCAATCAGCCCCAGCATTTT. Amino acid sequence: CASSIEHRPGYSNQPQHF.

The chain links TRBV19 to TRBJ2-7, with 14 positions matching TRBD2. V shed 2 bases and J 6 bases; nucleotides not matched to a gene: 6. The germline V gene has CDR1 LNHDA and CDR2 SQIVND (reference sequence). This CDR3 is built from 16 residues. The CDR3 coding sequence is TGTGCCAGTAGTATACGACTAGCGGGAGGGCCAGGCGAGCAGTACTTC. Translated, it gives CASSIRLAGGPGEQYF.

The chain carries TRBV7-7 and TRBJ2-7, with a tentative D call TRBD1 (6 bases). CDR1 SSHAT and CDR2 FNYEAQ come from the germline V gene (reference sequence). The V end lost 0 bases, the J end lost 4 bases, and 13 bases lay between the germline ends. This CDR3 has 15 residues. For the CDR3, the DNA is TGTGCCAGCAGCTTAGCAGGGGGACCAGCGTACGAGCAGTACTTC. Its protein is CASSLAGGPAYEQYF.

The V and J genes are TRBV2 and TRBJ2-2; 13 bases match TRBD2. The CDR3 loop spans 16 amino acids. In germline, CDR1 is SNHLY, CDR2 FYNNEI. The junction had 5 bases not matched to a gene; V was cut back by 9 bases and J by 1 base. Written as DNA, the CDR3 is TGTGCCAGTACGACTAGCGGGGGGCGGAACACCGGGGAGCTGTTTTTT. Residues: CASTTSGGRNTGELFF.

This rearrangement joins TRBV7-9 to TRBJ1-4; D not certain. Germline CDR1 reads SEHNR; CDR2 reads FQNEAQ (reference sequence). V was cut by 5 bases and J by 2 bases, with 15 bases left in between. The CDR3 is 16 residues long. CDR3 loop: CASSPRGRVTNEKLFF. Here the CDR3 DNA reads TGTGCCAGCAGCCCCCGGGGTCGGGTGACTAATGAAAAACTGTTTTTT. The whole variable domain, filled in from reference TRBV7-9 and TRBJ1-4, reads DTGVSQNPRHKITKRGQNVTFRCDPISEHNRLYWYRQTLGQGPEFLTYFQNEAQLEKSRLLSDRFSAERPKGSFSTLEIQRTEQGDSAMYLCASSPRGRVTNEKLFFGSGTQLSVL.

This chain links TRBV5-5 with TRBJ2-6, with 8 bases matching TRBD1. Unmatched junction bases numbered 4, after V lost 2 bases and J lost 0 bases. Germline CDR1 reads SGHKS; CDR2 reads YYEKEE (reference sequence). The CDR3 is 17 residues long. The CDR3 coding sequence is TGTGCCAGCAGCTTTGGGACAGGTCCCTCTGGGGCCAACGTCCTGACTTTC. Protein sequence: CASSFGTGPSGANVLTF.

The chain combines TRBV19 with TRBJ2-2; weak D call: TRBD2 (5 bases). The CDR3 length is 15 residues. Looked up from germline, CDR1 is LNHDA and CDR2 is SQIVND (reference sequence). The V gene lost 6 bases and the J gene lost 5 bases, with 16 bases spanning the gap. The CDR3 sequence: CASSTDWTVTGELFF. As DNA, the CDR3 is TGTGCCAGTAGCACGGACTGGACCGTAACCGGGGAGCTGTTTTTT. The full variable domain, completed using reference TRBV19 and TRBJ2-2, is DGGITQSPKYLFRKEGQNVTLSCEQNLNHDAMYWYRQDPGQGLRLIYYSQIVNDFQKGDIAEGYSVSREKKESFPLTVTSAQKNPTAFYLCASSTDWTVTGELFFGEGSRLTVL.

V and J are TRBV7-9 and TRBJ2-1; 8 positions agree with TRBD1. Trimming removed 1 base from V and 5 bases from J; junction bases left unmatched: 7. The CDR3 sequence is 16 residues long. The germline V gene has CDR1 SEHNR and CDR2 FQNEAQ (reference sequence). CDR3: CASSLGFGTGNNEQFF. CDR3 bases: TGTGCCAGCAGCTTAGGTTTCGGGACAGGCAACAATGAGCAGTTCTTC.

The V call is TRBV7-2, the J call TRBJ1-2; TRBD1 agrees at 9 bases. CDR1 is SGHTA and CDR2 is FQGNSA in the germline V gene. This CDR3 has 15 residues. J was trimmed by 2 bases and V by 5 bases; bases with no gene match: 6. Written as DNA, the CDR3 is TGTGCCAGCAGCCCCAGGACAGGGGAAAACTATGGCTACACCTTC. Translating gives CASSPRTGENYGYTF. Full variable domain (missing parts from reference TRBV7-2 and TRBJ1-2): GAGVSQSPSNKVTEKGKDVELRCDPISGHTALYWYRQSLGQGLEFLIYFQGNSAPDKSGLPSDRFSAERTGGSVSTLTIQRTQQEDSAVYLCASSPRTGENYGYTFGSGTRLTVV.

The table lists this clone with a count of one. The chain recombines TRBV7-3 with TRBJ2-4, with D possibly TRBD1 on 6 matching bases. With 2 bases removed from V and 8 bases from J, the gap between germline ends came to 16 bases. Germline CDR1 SGHTA, CDR2 FQGTGA. This CDR3 is 15 amino acids long. CDR3 region: CASSLSGTRQDIQYF. CDR3 nucleotide sequence: TGTGCCAGCAGCTTATCCGGGACACGCCAGGACATTCAGTACTTC.

The J gene is TRBJ1-5, the V gene TRBV19; TRBD1 matches at 7 bases. CDR3 length equals 15 residues. Germline lookup yields CDR1 LNHDA and CDR2 SQIVND (reference sequence). Losses at the gene ends were 7 bases for V and 0 bases for J; bases not matched to a gene: 6. The CDR3 loop reads CASNFDRVSNQPQHF. The CDR3 DNA reads TGTGCCAGTAATTTCGACAGGGTTAGCAATCAGCCCCAGCATTTT.

V is TRBV9 and J is TRBJ2-5; 9 positions agree with TRBD1. J lost 5 bases, V lost 4 bases, and 9 bases had no gene match. Looked up from germline, CDR1 is SGDLS and CDR2 is YYNGEE. The CDR3 has 15 residues. The CDR3 loop reads CASSPPGQGPETQYF. For the CDR3, the DNA is TGTGCCAGCAGCCCCCCGGGACAGGGTCCGGAGACCCAGTACTTC.

The chain uses TRBV6-1 and TRBJ1-1, with TRBD1 matching over 7 bases. CDR3 size: 14 residues. Germline trimming cut 7 bases from V and 3 bases from J; bases unmatched to any gene: 8. The germline gives CDR1 MNHNS, CDR2 SASEGT. CDR3 loop: CASTPWQGDTEAFF. CDR3 coding DNA: TGTGCCAGCACCCCGTGGCAGGGGGACACTGAAGCTTTCTTT.

The chain combines TRBV7-3 with TRBJ2-3; a possible D gene is TRBD2 (7 bases). Germline CDR1 and CDR2: SGHTA and FQGTGA. The CDR3 has 15 residues. Trimming shortened V by 5 bases and J by 1 base, and 13 bases separated the two germline ends. This CDR3 reads CASSLGGRGTDTQYF. The CDR3 nucleotides are TGTGCCAGCAGCCTAGGGGGGAGGGGCACAGATACGCAGTATTTT.

The chain carries TRBV27 and TRBJ1-5; tentatively, D is TRBD1 (6 bases). The germline V gene has CDR1 MNHEY and CDR2 SMNVEV (reference sequence). The CDR3 loop spans 13 amino acids. V was pared by 5 bases and J by 1 base, with 6 bases between. CDR3 protein: CASSRGSNQPQHF. CDR3 sequence (DNA): TGTGCCAGCAGTAGGGGGAGCAATCAGCCCCAGCATTTT.

The gene calls are TRBV6-1 and TRBJ2-5, with TRBD2 matching 8 bases. The trim removed 4 bases at V and 5 bases at J, leaving 9 bases unmatched. This CDR3 has 15 amino acids. Germline loops: CDR1 MNHNS, CDR2 SASEGT. This CDR3 is CASSVRGGRWETQYF. Written as DNA, the CDR3 is TGTGCCAGCAGTGTACGGGGGGGCCGATGGGAGACCCAGTACTTC.

The chain is built from TRBV9 and TRBJ2-1; D not certain. V lost 0 bases and J lost 4, with 8 bases in between. CDR1 SGDLS and CDR2 YYNGEE come from the germline V gene. The CDR3 has 14 amino acids. CDR3 in amino acids: CASSVDSPYNEQFF. CDR3 sequence (DNA): TGTGCCAGCAGCGTAGACAGCCCGTACAATGAGCAGTTCTTC.

The V and J genes are TRBV6-4 and TRBJ1-4, with D hard to call. CDR3 length: 16 residues. Trimming removed 3 bases at V and 5 bases at J, with 16 bases between. Germline CDR1 and CDR2: MRHNA and SNTAGT. CDR3 nucleotides: TGTGCCAGCAGTGAACTGCCAACAGAATTAAATGAAAAACTGTTTTTT. It translates to CASSELPTELNEKLFF.

J is TRBJ2-7 and V is TRBV7-9; 7 bases are shared with TRBD2. The CDR3 has 14 amino acids. After removal of 4 bases from V and 3 bases from J, the junction contained 6 bases not matched to a gene. In germline, CDR1 is SEHNR, CDR2 FQNEAQ (reference sequence). As DNA, the CDR3 is TGTGCCAGCAGCTCAAGGACTAGAAACTACGAGCAGTACTTC. Its protein is CASSSRTRNYEQYF.

Concerning this clone: Mismatch with germline at one junction end may stem from a read error. The chain has TRBV2 and TRBJ1-2; 7 nucleotides agree with TRBD1. The length of the CDR3 is 12 residues. CDR1 SNHLY and CDR2 FYNNEI come from the germline V gene. Written as DNA, the CDR3 is TGTGCCAGCAGTCCCGTCAGACAGGGTTGGGCCTTC. Translation: CASSPVRQGWAF.

The chain recombines TRBV19 with TRBJ2-6, with 7 nucleotides matching TRBD2. V shed 4 bases and J 1 base; nucleotides not matched to a gene: 10. Per germline, CDR1 LNHDA and CDR2 SQIVND (reference sequence). The CDR3 loop spans 18 amino acids. CDR3 nucleotide sequence: TGTGCCAGTAGTACCTCGGGAGGTCGGGGGTCTGGGGCCAACGTCCTGACTTTC. Amino acid sequence: CASSTSGGRGSGANVLTF.

The rearrangement uses TRBV5-1 and TRBJ1-4, with D possibly being TRBD1 (6 bases). Germline values: CDR1 SGHRS, CDR2 YFSETQ. The V end lost 5 bases, the J end lost 0 bases, and 14 bases lay between the germline ends. CDR3 length equals 16 residues. The CDR3 protein is CASRGLRGATNEKLFF. CDR3 nucleotides: TGCGCCAGCAGGGGTCTCAGGGGAGCAACTAATGAAAAACTGTTTTTT. Full variable domain (missing parts from reference TRBV5-1 and TRBJ1-4): KAGVTQTPRYLIKTRGQQVTLSCSPISGHRSVSWYQQTPGQGLQFLFEYFSETQRNKGNFPGRFSGRQFSNSRSEMNVSTLELGDSALYLCASRGLRGATNEKLFFGSGTQLSVL.

This clone was detected once. The V and J genes are TRBV7-9 and TRBJ1-6, with 7 nucleotides matching TRBD1. The CDR3 covers 14 residues. The trim removed 6 bases at V and 6 bases at J, leaving 5 bases unmatched. Per germline, CDR1 SEHNR and CDR2 FQNEAQ (reference sequence). The CDR3 DNA follows: TGTGCCAGCAGACCCGGGACAGTTAATTCACCCCTCCACTTT. It encodes CASRPGTVNSPLHF.

This rearrangement joins TRBV2 to TRBJ2-5; D is unclear. The germline CDR1 and CDR2 sequences are SNHLY and FYNNEI. The CDR3 totals 14 residues. Trimming shortened V by 3 bases and J by 0 bases, and 8 bases separated the two germline ends. The CDR3 is CASSESEYQETQYF. CDR3 DNA sequence: TGTGCCAGCAGTGAGTCTGAGTACCAAGAGACCCAGTACTTC.

The sample holds a few counts of this clone. V gene TRBV6-1 combines with J gene TRBJ1-1; 9 bases agree with TRBD1. The V and J ends lost 2 bases and 1 base, in that order; junction bases with no gene match: 11. In germline, CDR1 is MNHNS, CDR2 SASEGT. The CDR3 has 18 residues. CDR3 in DNA: TGTGCCAGCAGTGAATCGTACAGGGGGCTGTTAGCGAACACTGAAGCTTTCTTT. Protein: CASSESYRGLLANTEAFF.

The chain joins TRBV5-6 to TRBJ1-5, with TRBD1 identical over 7 bases. This CDR3 comprises 15 residues. The ends lost 1 base at V and 1 base at J; junction bases unmatched: 2. Germline V gives CDR1 SGHDT, CDR2 YYEEEE. CDR3 residues: CASSLTGVSNQPQHF. CDR3 coding DNA: TGTGCCAGCAGCTTGACAGGGGTGAGCAATCAGCCCCAGCATTTT.

This chain links TRBV19 with TRBJ1-4, with 7 positions matching TRBD1. Looked up from germline, CDR1 is LNHDA and CDR2 is SQIVND (reference sequence). Germline trimming cut 6 bases from V and 3 bases from J; bases unmatched to any gene: 10. The CDR3 runs 16 residues. CDR3 sequence (DNA): TGTGCCAGTAGCGCGGGACAGTCACTCTCTAATGAAAAACTGTTTTTT. Its protein is CASSAGQSLSNEKLFF.

As concerns this clone: One end of the junction fails to match germline, which may point to a read error. The J gene is TRBJ2-7, the V gene TRBV6-1; 7 positions match TRBD1. The germline V gene has CDR1 MNHNS and CDR2 SASEGT. The CDR3 totals 17 residues. DNA for the CDR3: TGTGTCAGCAGTGAAGCGAAAGTCCCAGGACAGGCCTACGAGCAGTACTTC. Its protein product is CVSSEAKVPGQAYEQYF.

V gene TRBV12-5 combines with J gene TRBJ1-2; maybe TRBD1 (5 bases). CDR1 is LGHNT, CDR2 FRNRAP, per germline. The CDR3 contains 12 residues. Between the trimmed V and J ends, which lost 6 bases and 4 bases, there was a span of 9 bases. CDR3 DNA: TGTGCTAGTGGCCAGGGTGCCTATGGCTACACCTTC. Encoded protein: CASGQGAYGYTF.